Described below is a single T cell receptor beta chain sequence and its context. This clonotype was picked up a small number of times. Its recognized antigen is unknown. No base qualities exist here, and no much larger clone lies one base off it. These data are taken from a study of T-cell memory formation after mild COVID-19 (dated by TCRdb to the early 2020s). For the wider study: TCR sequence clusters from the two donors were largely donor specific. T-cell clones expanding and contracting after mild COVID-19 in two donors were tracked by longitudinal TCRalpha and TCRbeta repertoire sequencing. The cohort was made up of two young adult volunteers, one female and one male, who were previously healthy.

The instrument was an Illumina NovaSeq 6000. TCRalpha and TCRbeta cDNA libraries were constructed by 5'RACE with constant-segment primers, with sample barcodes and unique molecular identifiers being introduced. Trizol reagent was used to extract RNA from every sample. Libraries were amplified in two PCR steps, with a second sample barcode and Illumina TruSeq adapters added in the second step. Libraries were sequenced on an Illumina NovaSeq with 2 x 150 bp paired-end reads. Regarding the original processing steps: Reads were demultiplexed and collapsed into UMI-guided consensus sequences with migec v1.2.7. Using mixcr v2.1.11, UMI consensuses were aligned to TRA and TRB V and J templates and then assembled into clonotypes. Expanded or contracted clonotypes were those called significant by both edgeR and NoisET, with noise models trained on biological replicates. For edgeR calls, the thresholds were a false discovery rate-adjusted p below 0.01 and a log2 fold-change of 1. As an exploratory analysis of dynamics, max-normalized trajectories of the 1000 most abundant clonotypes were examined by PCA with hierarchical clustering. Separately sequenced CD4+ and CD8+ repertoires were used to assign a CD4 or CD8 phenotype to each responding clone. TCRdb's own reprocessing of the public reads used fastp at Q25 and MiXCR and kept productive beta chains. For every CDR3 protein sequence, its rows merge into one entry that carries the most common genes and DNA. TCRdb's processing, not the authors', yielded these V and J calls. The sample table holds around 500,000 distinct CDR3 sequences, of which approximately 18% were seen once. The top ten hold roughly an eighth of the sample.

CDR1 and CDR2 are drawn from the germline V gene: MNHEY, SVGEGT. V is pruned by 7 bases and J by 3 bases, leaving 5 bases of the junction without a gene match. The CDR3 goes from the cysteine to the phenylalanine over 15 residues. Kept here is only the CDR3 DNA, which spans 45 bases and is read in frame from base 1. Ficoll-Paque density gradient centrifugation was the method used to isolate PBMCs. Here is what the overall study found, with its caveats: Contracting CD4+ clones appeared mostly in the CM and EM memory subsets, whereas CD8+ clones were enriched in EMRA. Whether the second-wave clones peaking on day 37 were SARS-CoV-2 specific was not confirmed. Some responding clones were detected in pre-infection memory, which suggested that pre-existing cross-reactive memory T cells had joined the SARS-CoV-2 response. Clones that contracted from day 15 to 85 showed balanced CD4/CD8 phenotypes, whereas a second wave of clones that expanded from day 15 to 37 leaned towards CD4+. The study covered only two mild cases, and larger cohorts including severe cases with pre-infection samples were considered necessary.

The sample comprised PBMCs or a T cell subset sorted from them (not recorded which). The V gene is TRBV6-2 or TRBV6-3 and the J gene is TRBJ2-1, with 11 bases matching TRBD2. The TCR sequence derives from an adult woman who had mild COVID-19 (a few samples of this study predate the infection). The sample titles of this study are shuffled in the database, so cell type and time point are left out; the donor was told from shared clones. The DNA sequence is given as TGTGCCAGCACCTCCGGGACTAGCGGCTACAATGAGCAGTTCTTC. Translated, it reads CASTSGTSGYNEQFF.